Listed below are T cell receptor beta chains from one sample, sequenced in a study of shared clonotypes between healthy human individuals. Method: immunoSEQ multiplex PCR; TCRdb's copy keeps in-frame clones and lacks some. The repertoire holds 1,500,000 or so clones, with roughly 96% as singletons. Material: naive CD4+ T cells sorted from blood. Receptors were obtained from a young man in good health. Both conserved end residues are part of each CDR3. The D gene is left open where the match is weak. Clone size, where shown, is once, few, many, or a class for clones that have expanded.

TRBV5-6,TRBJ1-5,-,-,CASSLRGKSNQPQHF,TGTGCCAGCAGCTTAAGGGGAAAAAGCAATCAGCCCCAGCATTTT
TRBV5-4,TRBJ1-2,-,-,CASSGRAGPGYTF,TGTGCCAGCAGCGGACGGGCCGGCCCAGGCTACACCTTC
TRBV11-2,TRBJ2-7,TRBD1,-,CASSLGQGGYEQYF,TGTGCCAGCAGCTTAGGACAGGGGGGCTACGAGCAGTACTTC
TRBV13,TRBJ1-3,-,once,CASSLDPFIGNTIYF,TGTGCCAGCAGCTTAGATCCTTTTATTGGAAACACCATATATTTT
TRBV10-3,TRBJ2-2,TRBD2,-,CANSFSGGTGELFF,TGTGCCAACTCCTTTAGCGGGGGGACCGGGGAGCTGTTTTTT
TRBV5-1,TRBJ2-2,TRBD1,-,CASSRRQGSNTGELFF,TGCGCCAGCAGTCGTAGACAGGGTTCGAACACCGGGGAGCTGTTTTTT
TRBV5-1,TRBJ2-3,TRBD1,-,CASSLVGQGVADTQYF,TGCGCCAGCAGCTTGGTTGGCCAGGGGGTAGCGGATACGCAGTATTTT
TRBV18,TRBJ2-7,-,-,CASSPPSPAVSYEQYF,TGTGCCAGCTCACCACCGTCACCGGCCGTCTCCTACGAGCAGTACTTC
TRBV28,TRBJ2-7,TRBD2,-,CASSLGLAEGYEQYF,TGTGCCAGCAGTTTAGGACTAGCGGAGGGGTACGAGCAGTACTTC
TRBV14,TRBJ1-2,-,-,CASSQSPGDDGYTF,TGTGCCAGCAGCCAATCCCCAGGGGACGATGGCTACACCTTC
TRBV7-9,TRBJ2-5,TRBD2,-,CASNRGEETQYF,TGTGCCAGCAATCGGGGGGAAGAGACCCAGTACTTC
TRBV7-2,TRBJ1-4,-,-,CASSADRLAVEKLFF,TGTGCCAGCAGCGCAGACAGGCTCGCCGTGGAAAAACTGTTTTTT
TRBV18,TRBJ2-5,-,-,CASSGGTQYF,TGTGCCAGCTCAGGGGGGACCCAGTACTTC
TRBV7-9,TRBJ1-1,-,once,CASSTESENTEAFF,TGTGCCAGCAGCACAGAGTCTGAAAACACTGAAGCTTTCTTT
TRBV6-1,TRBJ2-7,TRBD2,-,CASSPIAGTYEQYF,TGTGCCAGCAGTCCTATAGCGGGAACCTACGAGCAGTACTTC
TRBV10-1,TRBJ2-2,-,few,CASSSGPTGELFF,TGCGCCAGCAGTAGCGGGCCGACCGGGGAGCTGTTTTTT
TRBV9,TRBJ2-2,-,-,CASSPPVGELFF,TGTGCCAGCAGCCCCCCCGTCGGGGAGCTGTTTTTT
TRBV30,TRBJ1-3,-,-,CAWSVRQRNSGNTIYF,TGTGCCTGGAGTGTCCGACAGAGAAACTCTGGAAACACCATATATTTT
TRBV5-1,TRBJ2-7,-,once,CASSLVRVDYEQYF,TGCGCCAGCAGCTTGGTTCGGGTCGACTACGAGCAGTACTTC
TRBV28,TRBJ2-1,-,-,CASSLIPSSYNEQFF,TGTGCCAGCAGTCTCATCCCGAGCTCCTACAATGAGCAGTTCTTC
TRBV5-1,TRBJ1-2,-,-,CASSADPVQGYGYTF,TGCGCCAGCAGCGCTGACCCCGTACAGGGCTATGGCTACACCTTC
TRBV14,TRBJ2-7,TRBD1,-,CASSIPGQGAGEQYF,TGTGCCAGCTCAATCCCGGGACAGGGGGCAGGAGAGCAGTACTTC
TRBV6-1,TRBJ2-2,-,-,CASSEDGLGGELFF,TGTGCCAGCAGTGAAGACGGACTTGGCGGGGAGCTGTTTTTT
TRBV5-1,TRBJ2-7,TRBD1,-,CASSTDGTGGEQYF,TGCGCCAGCAGCACCGATGGGACAGGGGGCGAGCAGTACTTC
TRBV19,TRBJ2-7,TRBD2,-,CASSAITGTSGYEQYF,TGTGCCAGTAGTGCCATTACCGGGACTAGTGGTTACGAGCAGTACTTC
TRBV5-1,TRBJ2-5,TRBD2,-,CASSYGLGEGVLGETQYF,TGCGCCAGCAGCTATGGACTAGGGGAAGGTGTTCTCGGTGAGACCCAGTACTTC
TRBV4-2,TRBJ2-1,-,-,CASSPDRVVTVLDEQFF,TGTGCCAGCAGCCCAGATCGAGTAGTTACGGTACTCGATGAGCAGTTCTTC
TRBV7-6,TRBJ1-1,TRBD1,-,CASSGWDRDMNTEAFF,TGTGCCAGCAGCGGGTGGGACAGGGACATGAACACTGAAGCTTTCTTT
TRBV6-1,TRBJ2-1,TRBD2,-,CASSATSGLYNEQFF,TGTGCCAGCAGTGCGACTAGCGGACTTTACAATGAGCAGTTCTTC
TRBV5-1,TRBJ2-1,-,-,CASSYPDYNEQFF,TGCGCCAGCAGCTACCCAGACTACAATGAGCAGTTCTTC
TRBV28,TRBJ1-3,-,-,CASSPANSGNTIYF,TGTGCCAGCAGCCCCGCGAATTCTGGAAACACCATATATTTT
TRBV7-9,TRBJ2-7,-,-,CASSPLPLDKYEQYF,TGTGCCAGCAGCCCACTTCCCCTGGACAAATACGAGCAGTACTTC
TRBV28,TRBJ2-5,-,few,CASSLPQETQYF,TGTGCCAGCAGTTTACCCCAAGAGACCCAGTACTTC
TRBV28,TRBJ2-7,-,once,CASSFGTEAYEQYF,TGTGCCAGCAGTTTCGGGACCGAAGCCTACGAGCAGTACTTC
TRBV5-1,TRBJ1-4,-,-,CASRVAGAEKLFF,TGCGCCAGCAGAGTGGCGGGGGCCGAAAAACTGTTTTTT
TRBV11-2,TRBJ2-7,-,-,CASSRRVGVGEQYF,TGTGCCAGCAGCCGCCGGGTGGGTGTGGGCGAGCAGTACTTC
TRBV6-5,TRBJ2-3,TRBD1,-,CASEGANTDTQYF,TGTGCCAGTGAGGGGGCCAACACAGATACGCAGTATTTT
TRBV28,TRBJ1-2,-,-,CASSRGGNYGYTF,TGTGCCAGCAGTCGGGGGGGGAACTATGGCTACACCTTC
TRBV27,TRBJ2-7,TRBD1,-,CASSLRTGPSYEQYF,TGTGCCAGCAGTTTAAGGACAGGGCCCTCCTACGAGCAGTACTTC
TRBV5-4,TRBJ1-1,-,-,CASSVMGRVNTEAFF,TGTGCCAGCAGCGTGATGGGACGGGTGAACACTGAAGCTTTCTTT
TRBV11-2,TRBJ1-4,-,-,CASANRVGEKLFF,TGTGCCAGCGCCAACAGGGTGGGTGAAAAACTGTTTTTT
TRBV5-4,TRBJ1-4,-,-,CASSLGRGPSSPATNEKLFF,TGTGCCAGCAGCTTAGGGCGAGGGCCATCAAGCCCTGCAACTAATGAAAAACTGTTTTTT
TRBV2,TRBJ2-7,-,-,CASSTGLPYEQYF,TGTGCCAGCAGTACCGGGCTCCCCTACGAGCAGTACTTC
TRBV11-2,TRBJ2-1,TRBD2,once,CASSFGLAGDISYNEQFF,TGTGCCAGCAGCTTTGGCCTAGCGGGAGATATCTCCTACAATGAGCAGTTCTTC
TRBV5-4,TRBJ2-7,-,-,CASSFAVAEAYEQYF,TGTGCCAGCAGCTTCGCCGTAGCGGAGGCCTACGAGCAGTACTTC
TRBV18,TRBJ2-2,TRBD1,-,CASSLGQGENTGELFF,TGTGCCAGCTCCCTTGGACAGGGAGAGAACACCGGGGAGCTGTTTTTT
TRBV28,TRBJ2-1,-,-,CASSLPGDEQFF,TGTGCCAGCAGTTTACCCGGTGATGAGCAGTTCTTC
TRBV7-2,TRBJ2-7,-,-,CASSLDRGRDYEQYF,TGTGCCAGCAGCTTAGACAGGGGGAGGGACTACGAGCAGTACTTC
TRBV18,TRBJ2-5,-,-,CASSPTKGGIRETQYF,TGTGCCAGCTCCCCTACGAAGGGGGGAATTAGAGAGACCCAGTACTTC
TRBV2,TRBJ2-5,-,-,CASSDNSRAIRETQYF,TGTGCCAGCAGTGATAACAGTCGTGCTATTCGAGAGACCCAGTACTTC
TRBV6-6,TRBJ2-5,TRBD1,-,CASSYGTGSETQYF,TGTGCCAGCAGTTACGGGACAGGGAGTGAGACCCAGTACTTC
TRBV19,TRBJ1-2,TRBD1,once,CASLPGGAGGYTF,TGTGCCAGCCTCCCAGGGGGCGCGGGCGGCTACACCTTC
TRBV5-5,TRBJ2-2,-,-,CASSLGRPLDGELFF,TGTGCCAGCAGCTTGGGGCGACCCCTGGACGGGGAGCTGTTTTTT
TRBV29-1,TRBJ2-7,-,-,CSVEGTGTYEQYF,TGCAGCGTTGAAGGGACTGGTACCTACGAGCAGTACTTC
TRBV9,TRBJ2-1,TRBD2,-,CASSVASRVAGGPKGNEQFF,TGTGCCAGCAGCGTAGCTTCACGGGTAGCGGGAGGGCCGAAGGGCAATGAGCAGTTCTTC
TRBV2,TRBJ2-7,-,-,CASSVLGDEQYF,TGTGCCAGCAGTGTATTGGGTGACGAGCAGTACTTC
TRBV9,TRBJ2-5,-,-,CASSVAVGRLETQYF,TGTGCCAGCAGCGTAGCAGTGGGGAGATTAGAGACCCAGTACTTC